Given below is one T cell receptor (beta chain) in context. TCRdb keeps only in-frame clones here, not all; method: immunoSEQ multiplex PCR. The sample holds about 9,000 clones; about 88% are singletons and the top ten take approximately 3.3%. This entry belongs to a study of chemoradiotherapy in HPV16-positive cancers. In the study overall: Candidate HPV-specific clones and shared TCR motifs came from a couple of HPV16-positive patients.

The germline V gene encodes CDR1 MNHNS and CDR2 SASEGT. The CDR3 spans 12 residues. The V and J ends lost 8 bases and 9 bases respectively, with 13 bases between them. V usage is TRBV6-1 and J usage is TRBJ2-2, with D maybe TRBD2 (5 bases). The sequencing used tumor tissue, collected from a patient who underwent chemoradiotherapy. This clonotype was sampled from a human donor with HPV-associated anogenital cancer. The DNA of the CDR3 is TGTGCCAGCTCCGGACTCGACTGGGAGCTGTTTTTT. This gives the protein CASSGLDWELFF.